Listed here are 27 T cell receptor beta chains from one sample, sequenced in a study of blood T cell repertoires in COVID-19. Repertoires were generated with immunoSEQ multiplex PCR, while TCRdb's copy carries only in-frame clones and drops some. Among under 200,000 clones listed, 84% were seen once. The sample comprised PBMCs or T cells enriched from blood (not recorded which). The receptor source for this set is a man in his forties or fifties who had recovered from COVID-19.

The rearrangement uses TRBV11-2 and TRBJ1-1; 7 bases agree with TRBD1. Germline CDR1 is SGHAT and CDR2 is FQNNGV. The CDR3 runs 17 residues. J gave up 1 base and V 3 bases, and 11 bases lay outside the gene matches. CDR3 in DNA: TGTGCCAGCAGCTTCCACAGGGGTTGGAGCGCGAACACTGAAGCTTTCTTT. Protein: CASSFHRGWSANTEAFF. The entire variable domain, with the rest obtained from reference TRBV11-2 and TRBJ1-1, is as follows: EAGVAQSPRYKIIEKRQSVAFWCNPISGHATLYWYQQILGQGPKLLIQFQNNGVVDDSQLPKDRFSAERLKGVDSTLKIQPAKLEDSAVYLCASSFHRGWSANTEAFFGQGTRLTVV.

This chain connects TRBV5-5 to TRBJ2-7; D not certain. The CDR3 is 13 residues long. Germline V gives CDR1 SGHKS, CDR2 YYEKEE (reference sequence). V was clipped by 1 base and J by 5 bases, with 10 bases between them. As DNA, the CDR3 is TGTGCCAGCAGCTTGCCCAGTTCCCACGAGCAGTACTTC. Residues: CASSLPSSHEQYF.

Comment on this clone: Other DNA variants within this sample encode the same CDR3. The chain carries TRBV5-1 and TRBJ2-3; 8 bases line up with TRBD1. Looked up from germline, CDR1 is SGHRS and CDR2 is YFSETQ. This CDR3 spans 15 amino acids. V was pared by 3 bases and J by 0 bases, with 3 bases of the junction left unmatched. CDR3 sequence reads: CASSSQGASTDTQYF. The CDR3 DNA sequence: TGCGCCAGCAGCTCTCAGGGGGCTAGCACAGATACGCAGTATTTT.

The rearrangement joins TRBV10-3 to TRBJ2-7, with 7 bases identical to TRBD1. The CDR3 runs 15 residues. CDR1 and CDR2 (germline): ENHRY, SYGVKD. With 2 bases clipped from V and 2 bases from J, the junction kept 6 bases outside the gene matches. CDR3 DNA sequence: TGTGCCATCAGTGAGACCTCGGGACAGACCTACGAGCAGTACTTC. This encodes CAISETSGQTYEQYF.

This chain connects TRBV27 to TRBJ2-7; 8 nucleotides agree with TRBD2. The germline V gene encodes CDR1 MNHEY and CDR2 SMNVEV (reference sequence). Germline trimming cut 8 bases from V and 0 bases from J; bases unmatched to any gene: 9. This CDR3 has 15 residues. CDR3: CASGKQRGPSYEQYF. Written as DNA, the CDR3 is TGTGCCAGCGGAAAGCAGCGGGGGCCCTCCTACGAGCAGTACTTC.

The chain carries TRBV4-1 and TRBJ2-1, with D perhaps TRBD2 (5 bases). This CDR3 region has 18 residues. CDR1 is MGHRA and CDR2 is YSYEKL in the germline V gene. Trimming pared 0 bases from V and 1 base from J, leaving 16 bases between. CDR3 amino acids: CASSQERRSGMSYNEQFF. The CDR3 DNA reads TGCGCCAGCAGCCAAGAGAGGAGGAGCGGAATGTCCTACAATGAGCAGTTCTTC.

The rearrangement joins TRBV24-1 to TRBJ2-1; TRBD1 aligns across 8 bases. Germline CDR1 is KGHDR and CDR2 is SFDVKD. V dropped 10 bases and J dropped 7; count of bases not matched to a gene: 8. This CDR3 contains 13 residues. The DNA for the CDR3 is TGTGCCACGGCGGGGACAGGTTCTAATGAGCAGTTCTTC. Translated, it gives CATAGTGSNEQFF.

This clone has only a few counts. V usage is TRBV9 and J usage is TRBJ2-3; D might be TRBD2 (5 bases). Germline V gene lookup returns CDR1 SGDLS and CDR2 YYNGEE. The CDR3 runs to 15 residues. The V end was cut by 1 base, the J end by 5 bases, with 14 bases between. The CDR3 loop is CASSVMDFLQDTQYF. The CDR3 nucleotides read TGTGCCAGCAGCGTAATGGACTTTCTTCAAGATACGCAGTATTTT.

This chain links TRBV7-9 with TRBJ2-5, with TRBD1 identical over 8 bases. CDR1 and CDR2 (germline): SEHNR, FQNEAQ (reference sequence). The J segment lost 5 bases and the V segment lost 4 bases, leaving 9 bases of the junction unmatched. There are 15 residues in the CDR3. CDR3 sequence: CASSSLRDRQETQYF. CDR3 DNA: TGTGCCAGCAGCTCCCTCCGGGACAGGCAGGAGACCCAGTACTTC. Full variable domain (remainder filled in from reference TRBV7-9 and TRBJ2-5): DTGVSQNPRHKITKRGQNVTFRCDPISEHNRLYWYRQTLGQGPEFLTYFQNEAQLEKSRLLSDRFSAERPKGSFSTLEIQRTEQGDSAMYLCASSSLRDRQETQYFGPGTRLLVL.

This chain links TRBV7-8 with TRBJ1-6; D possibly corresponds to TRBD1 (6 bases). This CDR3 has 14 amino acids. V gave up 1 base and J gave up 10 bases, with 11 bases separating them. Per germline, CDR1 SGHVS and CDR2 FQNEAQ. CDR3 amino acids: CASSLGQGTSPLHF. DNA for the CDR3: TGTGCCAGCAGCTTAGGTCAGGGGACATCACCCCTCCACTTT.

CDR3 in amino acids: CASSPGTGLEAFF. For the CDR3, the DNA is TGTGCCAGCAGCCCCGGGACAGGGCTTGAAGCTTTCTTT. The rearrangement joins TRBV5-5 to TRBJ1-1; TRBD1 agrees at 9 bases. CDR3 length: 13 amino acids. The trim removed 4 bases at V and 7 bases at J, leaving 5 bases unmatched. CDR1 and CDR2 from the germline V gene are SGHKS and YYEKEE (reference sequence).

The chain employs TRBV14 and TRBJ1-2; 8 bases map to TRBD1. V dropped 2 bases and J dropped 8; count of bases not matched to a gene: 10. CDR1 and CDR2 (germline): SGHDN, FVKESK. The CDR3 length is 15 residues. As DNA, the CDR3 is TGTGCCAGCAGCCAACACAAGCAGGGGGCGCGGGGCTACACCTTC. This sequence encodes CASSQHKQGARGYTF. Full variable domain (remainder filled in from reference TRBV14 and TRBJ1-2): EAGVTQFPSHSVIEKGQTVTLRCDPISGHDNLYWYRRVMGKEIKFLLHFVKESKQDESGMPNNRFLAERTGGTYSTLKVQPAELEDSGVYFCASSQHKQGARGYTFGSGTRLTVV.

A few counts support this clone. The DNA for the CDR3 is TGTGCCAGCAGTTTCGGACAGGGGGGACCAGATACGCAGTATTTT. Its protein is CASSFGQGGPDTQYF. This sequence joins TRBV6-5 and TRBJ2-3; 10 bases fit TRBD1. The germline V gene has CDR1 MNHEY and CDR2 SVGAGI. CDR3 length: 15 residues. Unmatched junction bases numbered 5, after V lost 4 bases and J lost 4 bases.

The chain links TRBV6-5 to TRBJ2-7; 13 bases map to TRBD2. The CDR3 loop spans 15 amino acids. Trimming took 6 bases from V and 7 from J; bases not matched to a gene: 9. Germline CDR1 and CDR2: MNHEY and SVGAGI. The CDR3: CASRSLGTSGVEQYF. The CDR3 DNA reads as TGTGCCAGCAGGTCTTTAGGGACTAGCGGGGTTGAGCAGTACTTC.

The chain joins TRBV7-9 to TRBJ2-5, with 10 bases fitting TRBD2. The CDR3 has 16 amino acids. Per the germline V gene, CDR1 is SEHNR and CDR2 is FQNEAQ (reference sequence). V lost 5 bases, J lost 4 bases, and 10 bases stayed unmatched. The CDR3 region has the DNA TGTGCCAGCAGCCCACCAGAGCGGGGGGGCCGAGAGACCCAGTACTTC. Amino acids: CASSPPERGGRETQYF.

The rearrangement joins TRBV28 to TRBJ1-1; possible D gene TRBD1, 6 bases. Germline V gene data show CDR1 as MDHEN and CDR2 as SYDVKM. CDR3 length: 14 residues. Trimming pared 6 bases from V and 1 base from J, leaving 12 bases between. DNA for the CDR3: TGTGCCAGCAGGTCTACAGGGTGGAACACTGAAGCTTTCTTT. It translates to CASRSTGWNTEAFF.

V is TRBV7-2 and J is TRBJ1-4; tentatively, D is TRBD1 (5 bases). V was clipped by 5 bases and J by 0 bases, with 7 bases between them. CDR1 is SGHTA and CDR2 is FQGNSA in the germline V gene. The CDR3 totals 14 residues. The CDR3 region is CASSPTATNEKLFF. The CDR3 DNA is TGTGCCAGCAGCCCGACAGCAACTAATGAAAAACTGTTTTTT.

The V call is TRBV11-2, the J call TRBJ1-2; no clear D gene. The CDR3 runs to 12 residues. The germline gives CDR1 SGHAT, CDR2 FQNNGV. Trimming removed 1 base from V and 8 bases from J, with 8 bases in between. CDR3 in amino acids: CASSLAVEGYTF. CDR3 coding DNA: TGTGCCAGCAGCTTAGCGGTAGAGGGCTACACCTTC. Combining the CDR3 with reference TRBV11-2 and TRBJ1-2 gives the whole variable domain EAGVAQSPRYKIIEKRQSVAFWCNPISGHATLYWYQQILGQGPKLLIQFQNNGVVDDSQLPKDRFSAERLKGVDSTLKIQPAKLEDSAVYLCASSLAVEGYTFGSGTRLTVV.

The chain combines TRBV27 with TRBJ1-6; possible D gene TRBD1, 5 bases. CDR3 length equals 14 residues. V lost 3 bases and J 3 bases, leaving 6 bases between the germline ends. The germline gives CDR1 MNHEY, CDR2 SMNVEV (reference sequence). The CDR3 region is CASSFGGYNSPLHF. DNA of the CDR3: TGTGCCAGCAGTTTCGGGGGCTATAATTCACCCCTCCACTTT.

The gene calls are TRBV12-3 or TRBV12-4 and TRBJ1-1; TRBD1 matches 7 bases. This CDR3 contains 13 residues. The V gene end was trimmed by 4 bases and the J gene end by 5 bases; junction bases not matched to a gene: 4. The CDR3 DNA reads TGTGCCAGCAGTTCCTTACAGGGGACTGAAGCTTTCTTT. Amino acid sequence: CASSSLQGTEAFF.

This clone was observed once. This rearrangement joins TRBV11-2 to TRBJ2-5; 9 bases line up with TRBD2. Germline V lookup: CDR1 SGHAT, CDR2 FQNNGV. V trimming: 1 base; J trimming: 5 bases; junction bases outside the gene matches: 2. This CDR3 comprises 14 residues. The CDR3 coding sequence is TGTGCCAGCAGCTTAGGCGGGGGGGACGAGACCCAGTACTTC. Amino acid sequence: CASSLGGGDETQYF.

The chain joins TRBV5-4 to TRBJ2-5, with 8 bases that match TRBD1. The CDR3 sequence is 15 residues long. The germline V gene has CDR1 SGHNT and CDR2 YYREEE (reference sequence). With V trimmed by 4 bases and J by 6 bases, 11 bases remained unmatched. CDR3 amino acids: CASSAAGTGRKTQYF. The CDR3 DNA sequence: TGTGCCAGCAGCGCAGCCGGGACAGGCCGTAAGACCCAGTACTTC. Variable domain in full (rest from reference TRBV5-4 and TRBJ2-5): ETGVTQSPTHLIKTRGQQVTLRCSSQSGHNTVSWYQQALGQGPQFIFQYYREEENGRGNFPPRFSGLQFPNYSSELNVNALELDDSALYLCASSAAGTGRKTQYFGPGTRLLVL.

The CDR3 here is CAWSDGIVYGYTF. The CDR3 DNA follows: TGTGCCTGGAGTGACGGGATCGTCTATGGCTACACCTTC. The chain recombines TRBV30 with TRBJ1-2; D is unclear. Trimming removed 1 base from V and 4 bases from J, with 10 bases in between. Germline lookup yields CDR1 GTSNPN and CDR2 SVGIG (reference sequence). The CDR3 totals 13 residues.

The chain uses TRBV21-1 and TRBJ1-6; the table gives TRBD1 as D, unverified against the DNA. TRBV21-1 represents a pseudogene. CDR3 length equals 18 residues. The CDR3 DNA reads TGTGCCAGCAGCAAAGAACAGGGTAGGAGCTCCTATAATTCACCCCTCCACTTT. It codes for CASSKEQGRSSYNSPLHF.

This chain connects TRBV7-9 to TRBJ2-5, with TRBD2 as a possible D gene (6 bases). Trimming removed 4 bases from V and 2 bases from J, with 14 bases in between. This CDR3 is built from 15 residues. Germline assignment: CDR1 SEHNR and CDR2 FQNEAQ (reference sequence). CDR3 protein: CASSSIADFQETQYF. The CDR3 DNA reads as TGTGCCAGCAGCTCAATAGCGGACTTTCAAGAGACCCAGTACTTC.

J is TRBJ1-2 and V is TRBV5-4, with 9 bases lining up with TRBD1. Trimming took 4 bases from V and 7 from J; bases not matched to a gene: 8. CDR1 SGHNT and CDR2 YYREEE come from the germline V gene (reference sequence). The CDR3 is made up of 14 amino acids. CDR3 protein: CASSVTGGISGYTF. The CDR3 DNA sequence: TGTGCCAGCAGCGTGACAGGGGGGATTTCTGGCTACACCTTC.

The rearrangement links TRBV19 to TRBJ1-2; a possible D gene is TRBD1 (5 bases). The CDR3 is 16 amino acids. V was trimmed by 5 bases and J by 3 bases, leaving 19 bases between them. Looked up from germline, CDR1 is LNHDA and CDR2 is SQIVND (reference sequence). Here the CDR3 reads CASSPRGTLADYGYTF. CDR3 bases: TGTGCCAGTAGTCCCCGTGGGACTCTGGCGGACTATGGCTACACCTTC.